This T cell receptor beta chain was sequenced during a study of T cells after yellow fever vaccination. Study conclusions and caveats: Some clonotypes were seen in both the CD4 and the CD8 compartments. These made up a small share and likely arose from convergent recombination. Re-detected after boosting: most primary clones, 96% of CD4 and over 80% of CD8.

In regard to this clonotype: The antigen is unknown.

TCRdb re-analysed the 5' RACE reads in MiXCR, keeping a single row per CDR3 protein. This table holds roughly 300,000 distinct CDR3 sequences, about 7.8% found once. The CDR3 has 15 residues. V gave up 6 bases and J gave up 2 bases, with 16 bases separating them. The chain has TRBV12-3 or TRBV12-4 and TRBJ2-5, with D possibly called TRBD1 or TRBD2 (5 bases each). The receptor comes from a man younger than 35 who received the YFV17D yellow fever vaccine. Sequences were derived from PBMCs, sampled around 45 days after the first yellow fever vaccination. Here the CDR3 reads CASRKGRRFQETQYF. CDR3 in DNA: TGTGCCAGCAGGAAGGGACGGAGATTTCAAGAGACCCAGTACTTC.